The 15 T cell receptor beta chains in this list originate from one sample, sequenced in a study of CD8+CD57+ T cells in acquired aplastic anemia. The template for TCR beta VDJ and CDR3 sequence profiling was genomic DNA. MiXCR was run by TCRdb on the reads, yielding one entry per CDR3 protein. The data show 200,000 to 250,000 distinct CDR3 sequences, roughly two thirds seen once. Sequencing was done on patients that had shown CD8+CD57+ cell expansion by flow cytometry. Sequencing used sorted CD4+, CD8+, or CD8+CD57+ T cells (not recorded which) from PBMCs. The receptors here all came from a human donor with aplastic anemia.

CDR3 nucleotide sequence: TGTGCCATCCGCGAAGGCGGGGGGCACACCGGGGAGCTGTTTTTT. Its protein product is CAIREGGGHTGELFF. V is TRBV10-3 and J is TRBJ2-2, with 8 bases aligning to TRBD2. The CDR3 covers 15 residues. CDR1 is ENHRY, CDR2 SYGVKD, per germline. V lost 8 bases and J lost 3; bases outside the gene matches: 8.

To note about this clonotype: One end of the junction is discordant with germline, which a read error may explain. This chain joins TRBV20-1 and TRBJ1-1; no firm D call. The CDR3 extends over 14 amino acids. Looked up from germline, CDR1 is DFQATT and CDR2 is SNEGSKA (reference sequence). DNA for the CDR3: TGCAGTGCCCCTGTAGGTGCCCTGAACACTGAGGCTTTCTTT. Protein: CSAPVGALNTEAFF.

This clonotype was counted between two and nine times. The CDR3 region has the DNA TGTGCCACCAGCAGATTCGGGACTAGCGGGGGGACAGATACGCAGTATTTT. Protein sequence: CATSRFGTSGGTDTQYF. This sequence joins TRBV15 and TRBJ2-3, with 15 bases matching TRBD2. Trimming took 2 bases from V and 3 from J; bases not matched to a gene: 3. Germline-derived CDR1 and CDR2 are LNHNV and YYDKDF (reference sequence). The CDR3 is made up of 17 amino acids.

The chain is built from TRBV7-2 and TRBJ2-1, with a tentative D call TRBD1 (6 bases). This CDR3 is 15 amino acids long. The V gene lost 3 bases and the J gene lost 0 bases, with 9 bases spanning the gap. CDR1 and CDR2 from the germline V gene are SGHTA and FQGNSA. The CDR3 loop is CASSFDRSSYNEQFF. DNA for the CDR3: TGTGCCAGCAGCTTCGACAGGAGCTCCTACAATGAGCAGTTCTTC.

V is TRBV6-5 and J is TRBJ1-1; no definite D call. The CDR3 extends over 14 amino acids. V was trimmed by 5 bases and J by 4 bases, leaving 14 bases between them. The germline V gene has CDR1 MNHEY and CDR2 SVGAGI. Here the CDR3 reads CASSPPGRVTEAFF. CDR3 in DNA: TGTGCCAGCAGTCCCCCGGGGAGGGTCACTGAAGCTTTCTTT.

This clonotype showed up just a few times. The chain recombines TRBV15 with TRBJ2-5, with 10 bases aligning to TRBD1. The CDR3 is 16 residues long. CDR1 is LNHNV and CDR2 is YYDKDF in the germline V gene (reference sequence). Losses at the gene ends were 3 bases for V and 5 bases for J; bases not matched to a gene: 9. The chain's CDR3 is CATSSSRSGQGETQYF. In nucleotides, the CDR3 is TGTGCCACCAGCAGCTCCAGGTCGGGACAGGGGGAGACCCAGTACTTC.

V is TRBV6-4 and J is TRBJ2-5, with 15 bases identical to TRBD2. Germline V CDR1 and CDR2: MRHNA, SNTAGT. The J segment lost 5 bases and the V segment lost 8 bases, leaving 0 bases of the junction unmatched. CDR3 length equals 13 residues. CDR3 protein: CASGLAGGETQYF. CDR3 bases: TGTGCCAGCGGACTAGCGGGGGGGGAGACCCAGTACTTC.

This chain uses TRBV5-1 with TRBJ2-1, with D tentatively TRBD2 (6 bases). The CDR3 runs to 15 residues. Trimming left V 0 bases short and J 4 bases short, with 11 bases between. Germline V lookup: CDR1 SGHRS, CDR2 YFSETQ. The CDR3 DNA follows: TGCGCCAGCAGCTTGGACGACGGGAGTTACAATGAGCAGTTCTTC. Its translation is CASSLDDGSYNEQFF.

V usage is TRBV2 and J usage is TRBJ2-5, with D possibly being TRBD1 (6 bases). Between the trimmed V and J ends, which lost 8 bases and 3 bases, there was a span of 10 bases. Germline CDR1 is SNHLY and CDR2 is FYNNEI. The CDR3 has 12 amino acids. The CDR3, as DNA: TGTGCCAGCGGGACATTGAAAGAGACCCAGTACTTC. Translating gives CASGTLKETQYF. The full variable domain, completed using reference TRBV2 and TRBJ2-5, is EPEVTQTPSHQVTQMGQEVILRCVPISNHLYFYWYRQILGQKVEFLVSFYNNEISEKSEIFDDQFSVERPDGSNFTLKIRSTKLEDSAMYFCASGTLKETQYFGPGTRLLVL.

The chain couples TRBV5-6 to TRBJ2-1; no clear D gene. The germline V and J ends were trimmed by 3 bases and 3 bases, with 10 bases remaining between them. The CDR3 has 14 amino acids. Germline V gives CDR1 SGHDT, CDR2 YYEEEE. CDR3 amino acids: CASSSLTDYNEQFF. CDR3 bases: TGTGCCAGCAGCTCTCTAACGGACTACAATGAGCAGTTCTTC.

The chain has TRBV5-6 and TRBJ2-7, with TRBD1 identical over 7 bases. J was trimmed by 3 bases and V by 4 bases; bases with no gene match: 7. The CDR3 loop spans 14 amino acids. Germline CDR1 SGHDT, CDR2 YYEEEE. In nucleotides, the CDR3 is TGTGCCAGCAGCCACAACAGGGGAATCTACGAGCAGTACTTC. Protein sequence: CASSHNRGIYEQYF.

This clonotype was counted many times. This sequence joins TRBV7-3 and TRBJ2-2, with D tentatively TRBD2 (5 bases). The V gene lost 5 bases and the J gene lost 7 bases, with 8 bases spanning the gap. The germline CDR1 and CDR2 sequences are SGHTA and FQGTGA. The CDR3 consists of 12 residues. CDR3 in amino acids: CASSGLGGELFF. The CDR3 DNA sequence: TGTGCCAGCAGCGGACTTGGCGGGGAGCTGTTTTTT.

The chain uses TRBV7-8 and TRBJ1-5, with D hard to call. This CDR3 region has 15 residues. The germline gives CDR1 SGHVS, CDR2 FQNEAQ. Trimming removed 2 bases at V and 4 bases at J, with 12 bases between. As DNA, the CDR3 is TGTGCCAGCAGCTTAACCCAAGGTAGAAATCAGCCCCAGCATTTT. Translated: CASSLTQGRNQPQHF.

This clonotype has just a few counts. CDR3 sequence (DNA): TGTGCCAGCCGGGGACAGGACACCTACGAGCAGTACTTC. Translation gives CASRGQDTYEQYF. The gene calls are TRBV19 and TRBJ2-7; 8 bases fit TRBD1. CDR3 length equals 13 residues. The V and J ends lost 9 bases and 2 bases, in that order; junction bases with no gene match: 6. The V gene's germline CDR1 is LNHDA and CDR2 SQIVND (reference sequence).

This clonotype was observed a handful of times. The CDR3 region is CSVELSGTGDFEQYF. In DNA, the CDR3 is TGCAGCGTTGAACTTTCCGGGACAGGGGACTTCGAGCAGTACTTC. The genes are TRBV29-1 and TRBJ2-7; TRBD1 matches 10 bases. The V and J ends lost 2 bases and 6 bases, in that order; junction bases with no gene match: 10. The V gene's germline CDR1 is SQVTM and CDR2 ANQGSEA. CDR3 length: 15 residues.